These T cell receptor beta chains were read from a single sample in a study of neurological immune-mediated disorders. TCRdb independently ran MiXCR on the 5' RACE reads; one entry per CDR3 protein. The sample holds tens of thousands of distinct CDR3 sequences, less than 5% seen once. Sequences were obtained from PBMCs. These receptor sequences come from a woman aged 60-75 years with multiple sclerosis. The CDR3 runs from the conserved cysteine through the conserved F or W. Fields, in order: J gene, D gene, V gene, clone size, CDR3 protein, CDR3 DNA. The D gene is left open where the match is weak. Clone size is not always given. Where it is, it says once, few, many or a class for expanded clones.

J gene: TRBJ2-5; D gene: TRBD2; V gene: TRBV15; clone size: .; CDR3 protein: CATSRDRTSGNQETQYF; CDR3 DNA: TGTGCCACCAGCAGAGATCGGACTAGCGGGAACCAAGAGACCCAGTACTTC
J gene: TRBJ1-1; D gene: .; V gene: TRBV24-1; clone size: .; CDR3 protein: CATSDLNISGGGQTEAFF; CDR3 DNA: TGTGCCACCAGTGATTTGAATATTTCCGGCGGGGGCCAAACTGAAGCTTTCTTT
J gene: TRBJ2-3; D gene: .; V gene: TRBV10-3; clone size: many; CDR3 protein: CAISGLGDGAVSTDTQYF; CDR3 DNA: TGTGCCATCAGTGGCTTGGGGGACGGAGCTGTTAGCACAGATACGCAGTATTTT
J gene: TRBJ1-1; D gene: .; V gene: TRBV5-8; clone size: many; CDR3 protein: CASSLGMNTEAFF; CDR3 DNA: TGTGCCAGCAGCTTGGGAATGAACACTGAAGCTTTCTTT
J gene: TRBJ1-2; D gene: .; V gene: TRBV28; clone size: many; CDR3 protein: CASSLMAGENYGYTF; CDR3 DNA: TGTGCCAGCAGTTTAATGGCAGGGGAAAACTATGGCTACACCTTC
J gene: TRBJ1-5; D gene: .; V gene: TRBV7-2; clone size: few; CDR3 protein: CASSLAVGPNQPQHF; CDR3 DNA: TGTGCCAGCAGCTTAGCGGTAGGTCCCAATCAGCCCCAGCATTTT
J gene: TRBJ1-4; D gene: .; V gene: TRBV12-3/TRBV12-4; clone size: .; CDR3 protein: CASSLQGQATNEKLFF; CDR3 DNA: TGTGCCAGCAGTTTGCAGGGACAAGCAACTAATGAAAAACTGTTTTTT
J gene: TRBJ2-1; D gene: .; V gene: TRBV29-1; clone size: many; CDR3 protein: CSVESGSSYNEQFF; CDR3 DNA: TGCAGCGTTGAATCTGGGAGCTCCTACAATGAGCAGTTCTTC
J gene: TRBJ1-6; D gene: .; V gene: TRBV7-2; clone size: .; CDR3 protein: CASSQRGEGDSPLNF; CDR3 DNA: TGTGCCAGCAGCCAACGGGGGGAGGGAGACTCACCCCTCAACTTT
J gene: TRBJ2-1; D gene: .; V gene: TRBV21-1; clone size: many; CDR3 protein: CASSISRGGGEQFF; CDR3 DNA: TGTGCCAGCAGCATATCTCGGGGGGGAGGTGAGCAGTTCTTC
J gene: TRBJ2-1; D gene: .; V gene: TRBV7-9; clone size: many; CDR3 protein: CASSSEGIHEQFF; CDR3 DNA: TGTGCCAGCAGCTCTGAGGGCATACATGAGCAGTTCTTC
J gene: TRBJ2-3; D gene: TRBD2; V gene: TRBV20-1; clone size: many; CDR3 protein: CSARTGLAGPTDTQYF; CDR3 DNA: TGCAGTGCTAGGACGGGACTAGCGGGGCCCACAGATACGCAGTATTTT
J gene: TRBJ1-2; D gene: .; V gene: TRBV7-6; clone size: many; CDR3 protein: CASSRTGFGGYTF; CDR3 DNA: TGTGCCAGCAGTCGTACAGGGTTCGGCGGCTACACCTTC
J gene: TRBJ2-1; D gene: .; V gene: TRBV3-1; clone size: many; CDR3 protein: CASRTTGAGGNEQFF; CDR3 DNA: TGTGCCAGCAGGACGACGGGGGCCGGAGGCAATGAGCAGTTCTTC
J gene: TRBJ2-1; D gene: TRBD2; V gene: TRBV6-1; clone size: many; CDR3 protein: CASSERGATYNEQFF; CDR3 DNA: TGTGCCAGCAGTGAGCGGGGGGCGACCTACAATGAGCAGTTCTTC
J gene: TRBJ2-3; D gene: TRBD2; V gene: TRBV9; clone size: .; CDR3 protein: CASSVAVAGGTDTQYF; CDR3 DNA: TGTGCCAGCAGCGTGGCGGTAGCGGGAGGGACAGATACGCAGTATTTT
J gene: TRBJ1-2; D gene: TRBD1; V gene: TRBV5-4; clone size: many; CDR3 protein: CASSRDRLYGYTF; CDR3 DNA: TGTGCCAGCAGCCGGGACAGACTCTATGGCTACACCTTC
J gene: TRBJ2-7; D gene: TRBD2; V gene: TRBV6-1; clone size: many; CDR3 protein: CASSETSGGYEQYF; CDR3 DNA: TGTGCCAGCAGTGAGACTAGCGGGGGCTACGAGCAGTACTTC
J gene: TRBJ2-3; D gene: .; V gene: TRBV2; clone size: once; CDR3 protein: CASRGRVTPDTQYF; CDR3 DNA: TGTGCCAGCAGAGGCAGGGTCACACCAGATACACAGTATTTC
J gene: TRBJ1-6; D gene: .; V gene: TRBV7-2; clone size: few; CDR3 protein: CASSLMGFNSPLHF; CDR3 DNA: TGTGCCAGCAGCTTAATGGGTTTTAATTCACCCCTCCACTTT
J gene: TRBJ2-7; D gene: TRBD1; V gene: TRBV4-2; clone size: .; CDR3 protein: CASSQEQGVFTYEQYF; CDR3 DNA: TGTGCCAGCAGCCAGGAACAGGGGGTTTTCACCTACGAGCAGTACTTC
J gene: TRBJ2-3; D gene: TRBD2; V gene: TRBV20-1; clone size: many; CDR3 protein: CSAPLSGGSDTQYF; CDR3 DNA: TGCAGTGCCCCGCTTAGCGGGGGGTCGGATACGCAGTATTTT
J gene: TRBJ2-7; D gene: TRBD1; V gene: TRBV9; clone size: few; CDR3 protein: CASSVGGDREVYEQYF; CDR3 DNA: TGTGCCAGCAGCGTAGGCGGGGACAGGGAAGTCTACGAGCAGTACTTC
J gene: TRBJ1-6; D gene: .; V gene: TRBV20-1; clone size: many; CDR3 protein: CSARGQGTKGSPLHF; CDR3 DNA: TGCAGTGCTAGAGGCCAAGGGACGAAGGGTTCACCCCTCCACTTT
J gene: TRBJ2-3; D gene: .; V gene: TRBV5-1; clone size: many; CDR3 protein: CASSLEGGTKFTDTQYF; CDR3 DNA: TGCGCCAGCAGCTTGGAAGGGGGAACGAAATTCACAGATACGCAGTATTTT
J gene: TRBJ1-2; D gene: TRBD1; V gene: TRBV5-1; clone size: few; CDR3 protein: CASSALIGQVGRDTF; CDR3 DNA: TGCGCCAGCAGCGCCTTAATAGGACAGGTGGGACGCGACACCTTC
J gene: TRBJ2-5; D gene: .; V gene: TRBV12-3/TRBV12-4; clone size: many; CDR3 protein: CASSLFSRETQYF; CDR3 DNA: TGTGCCAGCAGCCTTTTCAGTCGAGAGACCCAGTACTTC